One and the same sample provided the 29 T cell receptor beta chains below, sequenced in a study of cytotoxic CD8 clonotypes in ibrutinib-treated CLL. Libraries were prepared by immunoSEQ multiplex PCR; TCRdb keeps only in-frame clonotypes and omits some of them. The sample lists about 270,000 clones, less than 85% seen once, with approximately 5.1% in the top ten. Sequenced material: PBMCs, taken at disease progression, from a patient treated with ibrutinib. The source of these receptors is a human donor with chronic lymphocytic leukemia.

The rearrangement joins TRBV4-1 to TRBJ2-2; D uncertain. Germline values: CDR1 MGHRA, CDR2 YSYEKL. V lost 1 base, J lost 6 bases, and 6 bases lay in between. The length of the CDR3 is 13 residues. The CDR3 sequence: CASSQGVAGELFF. DNA for the CDR3: TGCGCCAGCAGCCAAGGAGTGGCCGGGGAGCTGTTTTTT.

The chain uses TRBV5-1 and TRBJ1-5; D is unclear. Deletions cut 0 bases from V and 0 bases from J, with 7 bases between. The CDR3 spans 15 residues. Germline values: CDR1 SGHRS, CDR2 YFSETQ. The CDR3 bases are TGCGCCAGCAGCTTGGCCCCAGATAGCAATCAGCCCCAGCATTTT. Protein: CASSLAPDSNQPQHF. Filled out from reference TRBV5-1 and TRBJ1-5, the complete variable domain reads KAGVTQTPRYLIKTRGQQVTLSCSPISGHRSVSWYQQTPGQGLQFLFEYFSETQRNKGNFPGRFSGRQFSNSRSEMNVSTLELGDSALYLCASSLAPDSNQPQHFGDGTRLSIL.

This clone has just one count. V is TRBV1 and J is TRBJ2-6; the tabulated D call, TRBD1, remains unverified against the DNA. TRBV1 is noted as a pseudogene. The CDR3 consists of 15 residues. CDR3 nucleotides: TGCACCAGCAGCCCCCAGGGGCTTGGGGCCAACGTCCTGACTTTC. Its protein product is CTSSPQGLGANVLTF.

The chain employs TRBV29-1 and TRBJ1-2, with no clear D. CDR1 SQVTM and CDR2 ANQGSEA come from the germline V gene. The CDR3 is 12 residues long. V lost 4 bases, J lost 5 bases, and 11 bases lay in between. CDR3 loop: CSVADTWYGYTF. The CDR3 region has the DNA TGCAGCGTTGCGGATACTTGGTATGGCTACACCTTC.

Only a few counts were recorded for this clone. This chain links TRBV13 with TRBJ2-7; 8 bases agree with TRBD1. V lost 5 bases to trimming and J lost 2 bases; unmatched junction nucleotides: 5. Germline loops: CDR1 PRHDT, CDR2 FYEKMQ (reference sequence). This CDR3 comprises 14 residues. The CDR3 coding sequence is TGTGCCAGCAGCAGGGGGACAGGAGCCTACGAGCAGTACTTC. This gives the protein CASSRGTGAYEQYF.

The count of this clone is one. The genes are TRBV6-6 and TRBJ1-3; D remains unclear. The CDR3 has 13 residues. V shed 7 bases and J shed 4 bases, with 11 bases lying between them. Germline CDR1 reads MNHNY; CDR2 reads SVGAGI (reference sequence). CDR3 loop: CASTLRPGNTIYF. The CDR3 bases are TGTGCCAGCACTCTCCGGCCCGGAAACACCATATATTTT.

The rearrangement joins TRBV2 to TRBJ1-2, with D hard to call. The length of the CDR3 is 14 residues. V lost 3 bases and J lost 4, with 12 bases in between. CDR1 is SNHLY and CDR2 is FYNNEI in the germline V gene. The CDR3 region is CASSDPRESYGYTF. CDR3 sequence (DNA): TGTGCCAGCAGTGACCCGCGGGAGAGCTATGGCTACACCTTC. Full variable domain (outside the CDR3, taken from reference TRBV2 and TRBJ1-2): EPEVTQTPSHQVTQMGQEVILRCVPISNHLYFYWYRQILGQKVEFLVSFYNNEISEKSEIFDDQFSVERPDGSNFTLKIRSTKLEDSAMYFCASSDPRESYGYTFGSGTRLTVV.

The chain employs TRBV2 and TRBJ1-1; a possible D gene is TRBD1 (5 bases). CDR1 and CDR2 (germline): SNHLY, FYNNEI. The V gene lost 4 bases and the J gene lost 5 bases, with 11 bases spanning the gap. The CDR3 consists of 13 residues. The CDR3 region is CASSGGRRTEAFF. CDR3 DNA: TGTGCCAGCAGTGGGGGCAGAAGGACTGAAGCTTTCTTT.

The chain couples TRBV27 to TRBJ2-2; TRBD2 is a possible D gene (5 bases). Germline V gene sequence: CDR1 MNHEY, CDR2 SMNVEV (reference sequence). The V gene lost 2 bases and the J gene lost 0 bases, with 13 bases spanning the gap. The CDR3 contains 17 residues. This CDR3 reads CASSLRETYPNTGELFF. CDR3 bases: TGTGCCAGCAGTTTAAGGGAGACTTACCCGAACACCGGGGAGCTGTTTTTT.

This clone showed up just a few times. J is TRBJ2-7 and V is TRBV7-2; 15 bases agree with TRBD2. Germline V gene sequence: CDR1 SGHTA, CDR2 FQGNSA. The CDR3 totals 16 residues. The V gene end was trimmed by 3 bases and the J gene end by 3 bases; junction bases not matched to a gene: 3. The CDR3 protein is CASSLGLAGGLYEQYF. The CDR3 DNA sequence: TGTGCCAGCAGCTTGGGACTAGCGGGAGGCCTCTACGAGCAGTACTTC.

The chain is built from TRBV29-1 and TRBJ2-1; the match to TRBD2 covers 13 bases. There are 16 residues in the CDR3. J was trimmed by 1 base and V by 6 bases; bases with no gene match: 6. Germline V gene sequence: CDR1 SQVTM, CDR2 ANQGSEA. CDR3 sequence reads: CSVAGLAGLSYNEQFF. Written as DNA, the CDR3 is TGCAGCGTGGCGGGACTAGCGGGATTATCCTACAATGAGCAGTTCTTC.

V gene TRBV23-1 combines with J gene TRBJ1-5; 9 bases match TRBD1. TRBV23-1 is treated as an ORF (open reading frame) with a function not yet certain. V was clipped by 6 bases and J by 2 bases; unmatched bases: 14. This CDR3 has 18 residues. For the CDR3, the DNA is TGCGCCAGCAGCCAGGACGGACAGGGGTTGAAGCGCAATCAGCCCCAGCATTTT. Translating it yields CASSQDGQGLKRNQPQHF.

The chain is built from TRBV5-6 and TRBJ2-7; 13 nucleotides line up with TRBD2. From germline, CDR1 is SGHDT and CDR2 YYEEEE. V was clipped by 3 bases and J by 0 bases; unmatched bases: 12. CDR3 size: 19 residues. The CDR3 protein is CASSSRGLAGERLSYEQYF. CDR3 nucleotide sequence: TGTGCCAGCAGCTCCCGTGGACTAGCGGGAGAGAGACTCTCCTACGAGCAGTACTTC.

The V and J genes are TRBV27 and TRBJ1-2; D gene uncertain. CDR1 MNHEY and CDR2 SMNVEV come from the germline V gene (reference sequence). The CDR3 has 13 amino acids. The V end lost 6 bases, the J end lost 3 bases, and 11 bases lay between the germline ends. DNA of the CDR3: TGTGCCAGCAGGCCCCGGTGGGACTATGGCTACACCTTC. Protein: CASRPRWDYGYTF.

The rearrangement joins TRBV28 to TRBJ2-1, with TRBD2 matching 9 bases. Germline V gene data show CDR1 as MDHEN and CDR2 as SYDVKM. V dropped 6 bases and J dropped 4; count of bases not matched to a gene: 10. The CDR3 extends over 16 amino acids. The CDR3 nucleotides are TGTGCCAGCAGGGGTAGCGGGAGTAAAAATTACAATGAGCAGTTCTTC. Its protein is CASRGSGSKNYNEQFF.

V is TRBV5-1 and J is TRBJ2-7, with D hard to call. This CDR3 comprises 14 residues. The germline V gene encodes CDR1 SGHRS and CDR2 YFSETQ. Trimming left V 0 bases short and J 6 bases short, with 13 bases between. CDR3 residues: CASSLAFTWGEQYF. The CDR3 bases are TGCGCCAGCAGCTTGGCCTTCACCTGGGGCGAGCAGTACTTC.

The CDR3 is CASSLAAYSAKGSEYEQYF. The CDR3 region has the DNA TGCGCCAGCAGCTTGGCAGCCTACTCGGCTAAGGGGTCTGAGTACGAGCAGTACTTC. The rearrangement joins TRBV5-1 to TRBJ2-7, with D possibly matching TRBD1 (5 bases). Germline-derived CDR1 and CDR2 are SGHRS and YFSETQ. Deletions cut 0 bases from V and 4 bases from J, with 26 bases between. The CDR3 sequence is 19 residues long.

This sequence joins TRBV5-3 and TRBJ2-1; TRBD1 matches 7 bases. TRBV5-3 carries the ORF label, with uncertain function. This CDR3 is 11 amino acids long. Trimming removed 0 bases from V and 15 bases from J; junction bases left unmatched: 3. The CDR3 coding sequence is TGTGCCAGAAGCTTGGGGGACAGACCGTTCTTC. The encoded protein is CARSLGDRPFF.

In its sample, this clone was seen once. The chain has TRBV10-3 and TRBJ1-2; the match to TRBD1 covers 12 bases. After removal of 9 bases from V and 5 bases from J, the junction contained 10 bases not matched to a gene. Germline CDR1 is ENHRY and CDR2 is SYGVKD. The CDR3 is 15 amino acids. The DNA of the CDR3 is TGTGCCATTGCCCCCGGGACAGGGGGCTTTTATGGCTACACCTTC. The encoded protein is CAIAPGTGGFYGYTF.

The CDR3 protein is CASSLAEQPNYGYTF. In DNA form, the CDR3 reads TGCGCCAGCAGCTTGGCCGAACAACCCAACTATGGCTACACCTTC. The chain has TRBV5-1 and TRBJ1-2; D uncertain. From germline, CDR1 is SGHRS and CDR2 YFSETQ. This CDR3 spans 15 amino acids. Trimming stripped 0 bases from V and 2 bases from J, with 11 bases between. Combining the CDR3 with reference TRBV5-1 and TRBJ1-2 gives the whole variable domain KAGVTQTPRYLIKTRGQQVTLSCSPISGHRSVSWYQQTPGQGLQFLFEYFSETQRNKGNFPGRFSGRQFSNSRSEMNVSTLELGDSALYLCASSLAEQPNYGYTFGSGTRLTVV.

V and J are TRBV7-2 and TRBJ1-4, with D perhaps TRBD1 (5 bases). CDR3 size: 15 residues. CDR1 and CDR2 from the germline V gene are SGHTA and FQGNSA. Between the trimmed V and J ends, which lost 7 bases and 2 bases, there was a span of 14 bases. Here the CDR3 DNA reads TGTGCCAGCACCCACCGAGGGGCGACTAATGAAAAACTGTTTTTT. This gives the protein CASTHRGATNEKLFF. The full variable domain, its missing parts supplied by reference TRBV7-2 and TRBJ1-4, is GAGVSQSPSNKVTEKGKDVELRCDPISGHTALYWYRQSLGQGLEFLIYFQGNSAPDKSGLPSDRFSAERTGGSVSTLTIQRTQQEDSAVYLCASTHRGATNEKLFFGSGTQLSVL.

CDR3 nucleotide sequence: TGTGCCAGCAGCTTTCGGCAGGGGGTTCACAATGAGCAGTTCTTC. Translation gives CASSFRQGVHNEQFF. This sequence joins TRBV11-3 and TRBJ2-1; TRBD1 aligns across 7 bases. Germline V gives CDR1 SGHNT, CDR2 YENEEA. The V segment lost 3 bases and the J segment 5 bases; nucleotides outside the gene matches: 7. The CDR3 totals 15 residues.

The genes are TRBV2 and TRBJ2-7, with TRBD2 as a possible D gene (6 bases). CDR3 size: 15 residues. Trimming stripped 3 bases from V and 0 bases from J, with 12 bases between. Germline V CDR1 and CDR2: SNHLY, FYNNEI. The CDR3 is CASSEGGGSSYEQYF. The CDR3 coding sequence is TGTGCCAGCAGTGAGGGTGGGGGGAGCTCCTACGAGCAGTACTTC.

The DNA for the CDR3 is TGTGCCAGTAGCATGGACAGGGCCCGAGGAATCACTGAAGCTTTCTTT. Protein sequence: CASSMDRARGITEAFF. The chain recombines TRBV19 with TRBJ1-1, with TRBD1 matching over 8 bases. In germline, CDR1 is LNHDA, CDR2 SQIVND (reference sequence). The CDR3 extends over 16 amino acids. J was trimmed by 4 bases and V by 6 bases; bases with no gene match: 13.

The chain couples TRBV11-2 to TRBJ2-2; D tentatively reads TRBD1 or TRBD2 (5 bases each). The germline gives CDR1 SGHAT, CDR2 FQNNGV. V lost 6 bases and J 8 bases, leaving 13 bases between the germline ends. The CDR3 is 13 residues long. This CDR3 is CASSLMGRGELFF. The CDR3 nucleotides read TGTGCCAGCAGTCTTATGGGACGGGGGGAGCTGTTTTTT.

This clone has just a few counts. The chain joins TRBV6-1 to TRBJ1-2, with D uncertain. The V end was cut by 1 base, the J end by 4 bases, with 7 bases between. CDR3 size: 13 residues. Germline CDR1 and CDR2: MNHNS and SASEGT. CDR3 in amino acids: CASSEVHSYGYTF. CDR3 coding DNA: TGTGCCAGCAGTGAAGTCCACTCCTATGGCTACACCTTC.

V and J are TRBV5-1 and TRBJ1-6, with D possibly matching TRBD1 (6 bases). Germline V gives CDR1 SGHRS, CDR2 YFSETQ. Trimming removed 1 base from V and 8 bases from J, with 16 bases in between. The CDR3 runs to 16 residues. As DNA, the CDR3 is TGCGCCAGCAGCTTGACAGGGCTAATTCGGGATTCACCCCTCCACTTT. It encodes CASSLTGLIRDSPLHF.

This chain links TRBV5-6 with TRBJ2-1; the D call may be TRBD1 or TRBD2 (5 bases each). The CDR3 has 15 amino acids. V was cut by 0 bases and J by 7 bases, with 14 bases left in between. From germline, CDR1 is SGHDT and CDR2 YYEEEE. CDR3 residues: CASSLVGPGENEQFF. As DNA, the CDR3 is TGTGCCAGCAGCTTGGTGGGGCCCGGGGAAAATGAGCAGTTCTTC.

The chain recombines TRBV7-3 with TRBJ2-3, with TRBD2 matching 10 bases. This CDR3 has 16 amino acids. Germline V CDR1 and CDR2: SGHTA, FQGTGA. With V trimmed by 5 bases and J by 4 bases, 9 bases remained unmatched. CDR3 sequence: CASSPRSSGSPDTQYF. The DNA of the CDR3 is TGTGCCAGCAGCCCCCGGTCTAGCGGGAGCCCAGATACGCAGTATTTT.